The 5 T cell receptor beta chains below all came from one sample that was sequenced in a study of blood T cell repertoires in COVID-19. Assay used: immunoSEQ multiplex PCR; TCRdb lists only in-frame clones, some missing. Of approximately 74,000 clones in the sample, approximately 80% were seen once. What was sequenced was peripheral blood. The receptors come from a woman of 80 years or more with active or convalescent COVID-19.

J is TRBJ2-5 and V is TRBV3-1 (or the pseudogene TRBV3-2); TRBD2 aligns across 8 bases. This CDR3 is 15 amino acids long. Germline CDR1 is LGHDT and CDR2 is YNNKEL (reference sequence). V gave up 5 bases and J gave up 5 bases; unmatched junction bases: 10. The CDR3 reads CASSDFGGGGETQYF. CDR3 bases: TGTGCCAGCAGCGACTTCGGGGGGGGAGGTGAGACCCAGTACTTC.

The V call is TRBV24-1, the J call TRBJ2-2, with 7 bases that match TRBD1. Germline values: CDR1 KGHDR, CDR2 SFDVKD. This CDR3 comprises 19 residues. The junction had 14 bases not matched to a gene; V was cut back by 1 base and J by 4 bases. CDR3 sequence: CATSDLRAGGSPGTGELFF. CDR3 coding DNA: TGTGCCACCAGTGATTTAAGGGCAGGGGGATCCCCGGGCACCGGGGAGCTGTTTTTT.

This rearrangement joins TRBV5-3 to TRBJ1-1; 7 bases align to TRBD1. TRBV5-3 is an ORF, with its function uncertain. CDR3 length: 16 amino acids. J lost 2 bases, V lost 6 bases, and 13 bases had no gene match. CDR3 nucleotide sequence: TGTGCCAGAACCACCCCCGACGGGACAGATAACACTGAAGCTTTCTTT. Protein sequence: CARTTPDGTDNTEAFF.

This chain uses TRBV6-2 or TRBV6-3 with TRBJ1-5; D is unclear. Per germline, CDR1 MNHEY and CDR2 SVGEGT. The CDR3 has 15 amino acids. V lost 2 bases and J 1 base, leaving 9 bases between the germline ends. The CDR3 here is CASSYVLASNQPQHF. For the CDR3, the DNA is TGTGCCAGCAGTTACGTCCTTGCGAGCAATCAGCCCCAGCATTTT.

J is TRBJ2-4 and V is TRBV19; 9 bases fit TRBD1. The germline gives CDR1 LNHDA, CDR2 SQIVND (reference sequence). The CDR3 spans 17 residues. V was clipped by 5 bases and J by 1 base; unmatched bases: 9. This CDR3 is CASSRTRDRVAKNIQYF. The CDR3 DNA is TGTGCCAGTAGTCGAACCCGGGACAGGGTTGCCAAAAACATTCAGTACTTC.